This is a list of T cell receptor beta chains from one sample in a study of cytomegalovirus exposure and HLA in healthy donors. Profiling relied on immunoSEQ multiplex PCR, and the TCRdb table lists in-frame clones only, not all of them. This sample has some 130,000 clones, with 84% found just once. The source material was PBMCs. These TCRs come from a man aged 50 to 60 in good health and CMV-seronegative. Both conserved end residues are trimmed from each CDR3.

cdr3_aa	v_call	j_call	cdr3_length
ASSLGATTEDREKLF	TRBV5-1	TRBJ1-4	15
ASSPRVGGYT	TRBV5-4	TRBJ1-2	10
ASRDSLSNTGELF	TRBV6-5	TRBJ2-2	13
ASSLGDSHIEY	TRBV5-6	TRBJ2-7	11
ASSLEGFLDTGELF	TRBV5-1	TRBJ2-2	14
ASRQGTGAEAF	TRBV7-8	TRBJ1-1	11
ASSPGSSGTGELF	TRBV7-3	TRBJ2-2	13
ASSKTGGTYEQY	TRBV7-8	TRBJ2-7	12
ASSQDHGGSSYEQY	TRBV4-1	TRBJ2-7	14
ASSHINQPQH	TRBV4-1	TRBJ1-5	10
ASGSGLAGGISQETQY	TRBV7-8	TRBJ2-5	16
ASGDSSFNSPLH	TRBV5-5	TRBJ1-6	12
ASSLGTANQPQH	TRBV5-5	TRBJ1-5	12
ASSETYEQY	TRBV6-1	TRBJ2-7	9
ASSLGGFYEQY	TRBV5-1	TRBJ2-7	11
ASSQAGNNYEQY	TRBV4-3	TRBJ2-7	12
SVEEGASETQY	TRBV29-1	TRBJ2-5	11
ASSLWEGGHTDTQY	TRBV13	TRBJ2-3	14
ASSERTGSGANVLT	TRBV9	TRBJ2-6	14
SVPRGAGELF	TRBV29-1	TRBJ2-2	10
SVERGIVDEQF	TRBV29-1	TRBJ2-1	11
ASSIGGNNSPLH	TRBV19	TRBJ1-6	12
ASSIMTSGENEQF	TRBV19	TRBJ2-1	13
ASSLAWTGLNEQF	TRBV7-2	TRBJ2-1	13
SVSSRGGTDTQY	TRBV29-1	TRBJ2-3	12
ASSEGGGRNTEAF	TRBV6-1	TRBJ1-1	13
ASTVTELVLEQY	TRBV7-8	TRBJ2-7	12
ASSYRDRVYNEQF	TRBV7-8	TRBJ2-1	13
ASSRVPGGTYEQY	TRBV4-1	TRBJ2-7	13
ASSPTPSGPQH	TRBV27	TRBJ1-5	11
AWNFQVGEQY	TRBV30	TRBJ2-7	10
ASSLVTGSNQPQH	TRBV7-2	TRBJ1-5	13
ASSPSSDIDSYGYT	TRBV9	TRBJ1-2	14
ASSPLSGQGALLNVGYT	TRBV18	TRBJ1-2	17
ASSQLSGNTGELF	TRBV4-1	TRBJ2-2	13
ASSVAPKTPGETQY	TRBV9	TRBJ2-5	14
ASSYAGAWYEQY	TRBV6-5	NA	12
ASSQASRDISYEQY	TRBV4-1	TRBJ2-7	14
ASSDGQTSGNTIY	TRBV2	TRBJ1-3	13
SVAGQGGEAF	TRBV29-1	TRBJ1-1	10
ASSDGTRSGNTIY	TRBV5-4	TRBJ1-3	13
ASTKLGRGSILQADTQY	TRBV11-2	TRBJ2-3	17
ASSPPDNEQF	TRBV7-9	TRBJ2-1	10
ASSPRSGDGYT	TRBV7-6	TRBJ1-2	11
ASSLGPGGGLEQY	TRBV5-4	TRBJ2-7	13
ASTTRVEETQY	TRBV6-4	TRBJ2-5	11
ASSISGGNQPQH	TRBV19	TRBJ1-5	12
ASSSPGTGLYEQY	TRBV6-1	TRBJ2-7	13
ASSLAQGNNYGYT	TRBV5-1	TRBJ1-2	13
ATRTGGQRSGELF	TRBV15	TRBJ2-2	13
ASSLAGGPSNEQF	TRBV6-5	TRBJ2-1	13
SVVTSGGDTQY	TRBV29-1	TRBJ2-3	11
ASSLTARGPTEAF	TRBV5-1	TRBJ1-1	13
AWSAGGNEKLF	TRBV30	TRBJ1-4	11